This TCR beta chain was captured by sequencing in a study of response to subunit inactivated influenza vaccine. One entry per CDR3 protein, called by TCRdb with MiXCR from the RT-PCR reads. The sample has 500,000 to 650,000 distinct CDR3 sequences, under 9% seen once; the top ten hold approximately 13%. This clonotype was seen only a few times. The junction had 8 bases not matched to a gene; V was cut back by 4 bases and J by 9 bases. CDR1 is LGHDT, CDR2 YNNKEL, per germline (reference sequence). The CDR3 has 14 residues. This receptor was taken from a man in his fifties or sixties who received an inactivated influenza vaccine. Sequenced here: PBMCs from blood, sampled about 23 months after vaccination. This chain links TRBV3-1 with TRBJ2-1; TRBD1 aligns across 8 bases. The CDR3 reads CASSRTPTGAEQFF. The CDR3 bases are TGTGCCAGCAGCCGGACCCCGACAGGGGCTGAGCAGTTCTTC.